The 24 T cell receptor beta chains presented below share a single source sample, sequenced in a study of beta chain features in type 1 diabetes. Study-wide points: All four CD4+ subsets of Type 1 diabetes patients contained TCRB CDR3s that were moderately but significantly shorter.

Their antigens are not known. cDNA synthesis used the whole RNA isolate, giving expressed TCRB sequences. Clones were sequenced by immunoSEQ multiplex PCR, and TCRdb holds only the in-frame ones, with some missing. The top ten clones hold 0.37% of a sample with 20,000 to 25,000 clones, about 57% of them seen once. The specimen was stem cell memory CD4+ T cells from blood. These TCRs come from a man aged 18 to 35 with type 1 diabetes.

The chain has TRBV7-8 and TRBJ1-4; D remains unclear. Trimming took off 4 bases at V and 8 bases at J, with 14 bases between the two ends. CDR1 and CDR2 (germline): SGHVS, FQNEAQ. The length of the CDR3 is 14 residues. CDR3 sequence: CASSSRLGEEKLFF. CDR3 nucleotides: TGTGCCAGCAGCTCAAGGCTTGGGGAGGAAAAACTGTTTTTT.

The chain is built from TRBV6-5 and TRBJ1-3; D gene uncertain. The CDR3 totals 16 residues. Germline V gene sequence: CDR1 MNHEY, CDR2 SVGAGI. Deletions cut 0 bases from V and 0 bases from J, with 9 bases between. The CDR3 is CASSYSARGSGNTIYF. CDR3 coding DNA: TGTGCCAGCAGTTACTCAGCTCGGGGCTCTGGAAACACCATATATTTT.

In its sample, this clone was seen a few times. This rearrangement joins TRBV2 to TRBJ1-5, with D possibly being TRBD1 (6 bases). In germline, CDR1 is SNHLY, CDR2 FYNNEI. This CDR3 comprises 15 residues. V lost 5 bases to trimming and J lost 2 bases, with 13 bases between them. In DNA, the CDR3 is TGTGCCAGCAGTTTACAGGGAATTCGCAATCAGCCCCAGCATTTT. It specifies CASSLQGIRNQPQHF.

The rearrangement uses TRBV7-9 and TRBJ2-5; tentative D call: TRBD2 (6 bases). The CDR3 is 13 residues long. V was shortened by 1 base and J by 3 bases, with 6 bases between the two germline ends. Germline CDR1 and CDR2: SEHNR and FQNEAQ (reference sequence). Here the CDR3 DNA reads TGTGCCAGCAGCTTAGGCGGGAAAGAGACCCAGTACTTC. As protein: CASSLGGKETQYF.

The sample holds a few counts of this clone. This rearrangement joins TRBV5-1 to TRBJ1-2, with 8 bases fitting TRBD1. The CDR3 loop spans 13 amino acids. Germline trimming cut 3 bases from V and 2 bases from J; bases unmatched to any gene: 0. Per germline, CDR1 SGHRS and CDR2 YFSETQ. The CDR3 sequence: CASSWDRNYGYTF. The DNA of the CDR3 is TGCGCCAGCAGCTGGGACAGGAACTATGGCTACACCTTC.

A single count supports this clone. The chain has TRBV6-5 and TRBJ2-5, with 7 bases lining up with TRBD1. This CDR3 region has 14 residues. The V segment lost 6 bases and the J segment 4 bases; nucleotides outside the gene matches: 8. Germline CDR1 and CDR2: MNHEY and SVGAGI. CDR3 sequence (DNA): TGTGCCAGCAGCGACAGGGAAGTGGGAGAGACCCAGTACTTC. Translating gives CASSDREVGETQYF.

The rearrangement joins TRBV30 to TRBJ2-1, with 7 positions matching TRBD2. The CDR3 length is 17 residues. Germline trimming cut 3 bases from V and 1 base from J; bases unmatched to any gene: 12. CDR1 is GTSNPN, CDR2 SVGIG, per germline (reference sequence). The CDR3 protein is CAWRGGGSKPSYNEQFF. The CDR3 DNA is TGTGCCTGGAGGGGTGGCGGGAGCAAACCTTCCTACAATGAGCAGTTCTTC. Complete variable domain (other parts from reference TRBV30 and TRBJ2-1): SQTIHQWPATLVQPVGSPLSLECTVEGTSNPNLYWYRQAAGRGLQLLFYSVGIGQISSEVPQNLSASRPQDRQFILSSKKLLLSDSGFYLCAWRGGGSKPSYNEQFFGPGTRLTVL.

The V gene is TRBV28, the J gene TRBJ2-6; D remains ambiguous. CDR3 length: 13 amino acids. CDR1 and CDR2 from the germline V gene are MDHEN and SYDVKM. The ends were cut back, 8 bases at V and 0 bases at J, with 5 bases in the middle. CDR3 sequence (DNA): TGTGCCAGCCAAAACTCTGGGGCCAACGTCCTGACTTTC. As protein: CASQNSGANVLTF.

There are a few counts of this clone. The chain is built from TRBV6-6 and TRBJ2-7, with D possibly being TRBD1 (6 bases). There are 14 residues in the CDR3. V shed 6 bases and J shed 1 base, with 13 bases lying between them. In germline, CDR1 is MNHNY, CDR2 SVGAGI (reference sequence). The CDR3 nucleotides are TGTGCCAGCAGCGGACAGCTCCTGTCCTACGAGCAGTACTTC. This codes for CASSGQLLSYEQYF.

The rearrangement joins TRBV19 to TRBJ1-1; no clear D gene. The V and J ends lost 3 bases and 1 base respectively, with 6 bases between them. CDR3 length equals 13 residues. Germline CDR1 reads LNHDA; CDR2 reads SQIVND (reference sequence). The CDR3 spells CASSIAENTEAFF. The DNA of the CDR3 is TGTGCCAGTAGTATTGCAGAGAACACTGAAGCTTTCTTT.

This clone has only one observation. The chain has TRBV10-3 and TRBJ1-2; D is unresolved. Germline CDR1 is ENHRY and CDR2 is SYGVKD. The CDR3 extends over 13 amino acids. Trimming stripped 4 bases from V and 4 bases from J, with 10 bases between. The CDR3 is CAISAGVGYGYTF. CDR3 coding DNA: TGTGCCATCAGTGCTGGAGTGGGCTATGGCTACACCTTC.

V usage is TRBV5-1 and J usage is TRBJ2-1; tentative D call: TRBD1 (6 bases). Germline lookup yields CDR1 SGHRS and CDR2 YFSETQ. V was clipped by 0 bases and J by 4 bases, with 14 bases between them. The CDR3 sequence is 16 residues long. The CDR3, as DNA: TGCGCCAGCAGCTTGGTCCAGGGGAACCCTTACAATGAGCAGTTCTTC. The encoded protein is CASSLVQGNPYNEQFF.

The genes are TRBV29-1 and TRBJ2-2; D unclear. This CDR3 comprises 13 residues. From germline, CDR1 is SQVTM and CDR2 ANQGSEA. Trimming stripped 5 bases from V and 8 bases from J, with 15 bases between. CDR3 amino acids: CSVLGPREGELFF. CDR3 nucleotide sequence: TGCAGCGTTCTTGGGCCCAGAGAAGGGGAGCTGTTTTTT.

This clone was observed once. The rearrangement joins TRBV7-2 to TRBJ2-5; 8 nucleotides match TRBD1. The CDR3 runs to 16 residues. Germline CDR1 SGHTA, CDR2 FQGNSA. The V and J ends lost 1 base and 3 bases, in that order; junction bases with no gene match: 7. The CDR3 DNA reads TGTGCCAGCAGCTTAGTGGCTGGGACAGGAAAAGAGACCCAGTACTTC. It is translated as CASSLVAGTGKETQYF.

This clone was detected only a few times. This chain uses TRBV18 with TRBJ1-4, with 7 bases matching TRBD1. Germline-derived CDR1 and CDR2 are KGHSH and LQKENI. The CDR3 consists of 16 residues. Losses at the gene ends were 0 bases for V and 6 bases for J; bases not matched to a gene: 7. In DNA form, the CDR3 reads TGTGCCAGCTCACCACCGATGACAGGGCCTCATGAAAAACTGTTTTTT. Translated, it gives CASSPPMTGPHEKLFF.

The chain employs TRBV6-1 and TRBJ1-1; D unclear. Germline V lookup: CDR1 MNHNS, CDR2 SASEGT. The CDR3 is 12 amino acids. Trimming took off 8 bases at V and 10 bases at J, with 17 bases between the two ends. The CDR3, as DNA: TGTGCCAGCGGAGAATATGAATTGGGAGCTTTCTTT. Translated, it gives CASGEYELGAFF.

As concerns this clone: The sample holds other DNA sequences that translate to the same CDR3. J is TRBJ2-1 and V is TRBV7-2; D might be TRBD2 (6 bases). Germline CDR1 reads SGHTA; CDR2 reads FQGNSA. CDR3 size: 13 residues. The ends were cut back, 3 bases at V and 5 bases at J, with 8 bases in the middle. In nucleotides, the CDR3 is TGTGCCAGCAGCTTGGGACTTAACAATGAGCAGTTCTTC. Translated: CASSLGLNNEQFF. The full variable domain, in which reference TRBV7-2 and TRBJ2-1 provide the parts outside the CDR3, is GAGVSQSPSNKVTEKGKDVELRCDPISGHTALYWYRQSLGQGLEFLIYFQGNSAPDKSGLPSDRFSAERTGGSVSTLTIQRTQQEDSAVYLCASSLGLNNEQFFGPGTRLTVL.

J is TRBJ2-2 and V is TRBV5-1; 8 positions match TRBD1. CDR3 size: 15 residues. Germline lookup yields CDR1 SGHRS and CDR2 YFSETQ. Germline trimming cut 2 bases from V and 6 bases from J; bases unmatched to any gene: 6. In DNA, the CDR3 is TGCGCCAGCAGCTTCAGGGGGCGCGGTTCCGGGGAGCTGTTTTTT. It specifies CASSFRGRGSGELFF.

The V and J genes are TRBV5-6 and TRBJ1-6; D unclear. The CDR3 has 13 amino acids. The germline V and J ends were trimmed by 2 bases and 10 bases, with 10 bases remaining between them. Germline V lookup: CDR1 SGHDT, CDR2 YYEEEE. The CDR3 is CASSLRVASPLHF. CDR3 nucleotides: TGTGCCAGCAGCTTAAGGGTAGCGTCACCCCTCCACTTT.

V usage is TRBV7-9 and J usage is TRBJ2-7; D uncertain. CDR3 length: 15 amino acids. Germline-derived CDR1 and CDR2 are SEHNR and FQNEAQ (reference sequence). The V end lost 1 base, the J end lost 0 bases, and 10 bases lay between the germline ends. The CDR3 bases are TGTGCCAGCAGCTTAGGCCATCTCGGCTCCTACGAGCAGTACTTC. As protein: CASSLGHLGSYEQYF.

V and J are TRBV30 and TRBJ1-2; 10 nucleotides match TRBD1. Germline CDR1 and CDR2: GTSNPN and SVGIG (reference sequence). The CDR3 sequence is 13 residues long. The ends lost 1 base at V and 7 bases at J; junction bases unmatched: 3. This chain's CDR3 is CAWSGQGAGGYTF. CDR3 DNA sequence: TGTGCCTGGAGTGGACAGGGGGCTGGTGGCTACACCTTC.

V gene TRBV5-1 combines with J gene TRBJ2-1; D is unclear. V was shortened by 7 bases and J by 3 bases, with 11 bases between the two germline ends. The length of the CDR3 is 13 residues. Germline lookup yields CDR1 SGHRS and CDR2 YFSETQ. The CDR3 nucleotides read TGCGCCAGCGTTAGCCGTGACTACAATGAGCAGTTCTTC. It is translated as CASVSRDYNEQFF.

The chain uses TRBV11-1 and TRBJ2-3, with D perhaps TRBD2 (6 bases). V lost 4 bases, J lost 0 bases, and 8 bases lay in between. From germline, CDR1 is SGHAT and CDR2 FQDESV (reference sequence). This CDR3 is built from 14 residues. CDR3 in amino acids: CASSYSGSTDTQYF. In DNA, the CDR3 is TGTGCCAGCAGCTATAGCGGTAGCACAGATACGCAGTATTTT.

The chain carries TRBV6-5 and TRBJ2-2; 8 nucleotides line up with TRBD1. Germline-derived CDR1 and CDR2 are MNHEY and SVGAGI. This CDR3 contains 15 residues. V gave up 6 bases and J gave up 2 bases; unmatched junction bases: 5. CDR3 region: CASSRTGSNTGELFF. CDR3 bases: TGTGCCAGCAGCCGGACAGGGAGCAACACCGGGGAGCTGTTTTTT.